One T cell receptor beta chain is described in this entry. Its target is unknown. TCRdb itself ran the 5' RACE reads through MiXCR, one entry per CDR3 protein. Among 620,000 or so distinct CDR3 sequences, less than 20% were seen once, and the ten largest hold around 15%. This sample stems from a study of T cells after yellow fever vaccination. Looking at the study overall: Preparation of fractions with low cell numbers was performed using SMART-Seq v4 Ultra Low Input. Study-level findings and limits: Most clones from primary vaccination resurfaced after the booster (about 95% CD4, over 85% CD8).

In germline, CDR1 is SGHNT, CDR2 YYREEE (reference sequence). This CDR3 contains 14 residues. The V and J ends lost 2 bases and 6 bases, in that order; junction bases with no gene match: 7. This clonotype was obtained from a man between 18 and 29 years old who received the YFV17D yellow fever vaccine. The sequenced sample was PBMCs, obtained about 5 days after the first yellow fever vaccination. The chain links TRBV5-4 to TRBJ1-2; 7 nucleotides match TRBD1. Here the CDR3 DNA reads TGTGCCAGCAGCTTACCACAGGGGAGAAATGGCTACACCTTC. This translates into CASSLPQGRNGYTF.